These T cell receptor beta chains were read from a single sample in a study of OX40 agonist ivuxolimab in advanced cancers. TCRdb's copy holds only in-frame clones and misses some; the assay was immunoSEQ multiplex PCR. Found here are around 16,000 clones, about 60% of them singletons; the top ten hold about 8.4%. Sequencing was performed on CD4+ or CD8+ T cells sorted from blood, taken in a trial of the OX40 agonist ivuxolimab. The receptors originated from an adult with an advanced solid tumor such as melanoma, head and neck, liver or kidney cancer. CDR3s include the opening cysteine and the closing phenylalanine or tryptophan. Fields, in order: clone size, D gene, J gene, V gene, CDR3 DNA, CDR3 protein. The D gene is left open where the match is weak. Expanded clones are given a class, and other clones once, few, many or no size at all.

clone size: .
D gene: TRBD1
J gene: TRBJ2-1
V gene: TRBV4-1
CDR3 DNA: TGCGCCAGCAGCCCCGGACAGGAATACAATGAGCAGTTCTTC
CDR3 protein: CASSPGQEYNEQFF

clone size: once
D gene: .
J gene: TRBJ2-7
V gene: TRBV7-8
CDR3 DNA: TGTGCCAGCAGCTTACGGCGGGCAGGCTACGAGCAGTACTTC
CDR3 protein: CASSLRRAGYEQYF

clone size: once
D gene: .
J gene: TRBJ2-7
V gene: TRBV4-1
CDR3 DNA: TGCGCCAGCAGCCAAGAGAGCGGGCCCTACGAGCAGTACTTC
CDR3 protein: CASSQESGPYEQYF

clone size: .
D gene: TRBD1
J gene: TRBJ1-5
V gene: TRBV19
CDR3 DNA: TGTGCCAGTAGCAGGACAGGGGGCGCCCAGCCCCAGCATTTT
CDR3 protein: CASSRTGGAQPQHF

clone size: .
D gene: .
J gene: TRBJ1-5
V gene: TRBV11-2
CDR3 DNA: TGTGCCAGCAGCTGGGAAGTGGGTCAGCCCCAGCATTTT
CDR3 protein: CASSWEVGQPQHF

clone size: few
D gene: TRBD1
J gene: TRBJ1-5
V gene: TRBV2
CDR3 DNA: TGTGCCAGCAGTCCTGGACAGGGGAACCCAAAAGGGTATAGCAATCAGCCCCAGCATTTT
CDR3 protein: CASSPGQGNPKGYSNQPQHF

clone size: .
D gene: .
J gene: TRBJ2-3
V gene: TRBV7-8
CDR3 DNA: TGTGCCAGCAGCAAGGGGGCAGATACGCAGTATTTT
CDR3 protein: CASSKGADTQYF

clone size: few
D gene: .
J gene: TRBJ2-5
V gene: TRBV29-1
CDR3 DNA: TGCAGCGTTGAAGTCGGCAGGGACCAAGAGACCCAGTACTTC
CDR3 protein: CSVEVGRDQETQYF

clone size: .
D gene: .
J gene: TRBJ2-3
V gene: TRBV11-2
CDR3 DNA: TGTGCCAGCAGCCAGAGCACAGATACGCAGTATTTT
CDR3 protein: CASSQSTDTQYF

clone size: .
D gene: TRBD1
J gene: TRBJ1-2
V gene: TRBV7-9
CDR3 DNA: TGTGCCAGCAGCTTCGGGACAGGGCTTAGGTATGGCTACACCTTC
CDR3 protein: CASSFGTGLRYGYTF

clone size: .
D gene: TRBD2
J gene: TRBJ2-3
V gene: TRBV27
CDR3 DNA: TGTGCCAGCAGTTTGGCCACTAGCGGGACCTATAGCACAGATACGCAGTATTTT
CDR3 protein: CASSLATSGTYSTDTQYF

clone size: .
D gene: .
J gene: TRBJ2-7
V gene: TRBV2
CDR3 DNA: TGTGCCAGCTCGTTCCTCTACGAGCAGTACTTC
CDR3 protein: CASSFLYEQYF